The 19 T cell receptor beta chains below were found in one sample sequenced in a study of T cells after yellow fever vaccination. TCRdb used MiXCR to reprocess the 5' RACE reads, holding one entry per CDR3 protein. The sample gives hundreds of thousands of distinct CDR3 sequences, 13% of which show up once; around an eighth is in the top ten. Sequenced here: PBMCs, sampled on the day of the yellow fever booster vaccination. The source is a man aged 25-45 years who received the YFV17D yellow fever vaccine.

This chain joins TRBV9 and TRBJ2-7; 7 bases line up with TRBD2. Germline V lookup: CDR1 SGDLS, CDR2 YYNGEE. The CDR3 is made up of 15 amino acids. With V trimmed by 0 bases and J by 2 bases, 5 bases remained unmatched. CDR3: CASSVDGRSTYEQYF. CDR3 sequence (DNA): TGTGCCAGCAGCGTAGACGGGAGGTCTACCTACGAGCAGTACTTC.

This chain joins TRBV10-3 and TRBJ2-7; the D gene could be TRBD1 or TRBD2 (5 bases each). The CDR3 consists of 15 residues. Germline V gene data show CDR1 as ENHRY and CDR2 as SYGVKD. The V gene lost 4 bases and the J gene lost 2 bases, with 15 bases spanning the gap. CDR3 sequence reads: CAISGGDGLTYEQYF. CDR3 nucleotide sequence: TGTGCCATCAGTGGAGGGGACGGCCTCACCTACGAGCAGTACTTC.

The rearrangement uses TRBV6-1 and TRBJ2-7, with D possibly being TRBD2 (5 bases). Trimming took off 3 bases at V and 2 bases at J, with 17 bases between the two ends. This CDR3 is 16 amino acids long. Germline CDR1 MNHNS, CDR2 SASEGT. The CDR3 DNA is TGTGCCAGCAGTGATCAGAGTCTAGCTGTAACCTACGAGCAGTACTTC. Amino acids: CASSDQSLAVTYEQYF.

This clonotype came up a few times. The CDR3 region is CSASTSAKETQYF. The DNA for the CDR3 is TGCAGTGCCTCCACTAGCGCCAAAGAGACCCAGTACTTC. The J gene is TRBJ2-5, the V gene TRBV20-1, with 7 bases matching TRBD2. V dropped 6 bases and J dropped 3; count of bases not matched to a gene: 7. In germline, CDR1 is DFQATT, CDR2 SNEGSKA (reference sequence). There are 13 residues in the CDR3.

This clonotype was picked up a small number of times. The genes are TRBV12-3 or TRBV12-4 and TRBJ2-7, with 7 bases aligning to TRBD1. The CDR3 is made up of 14 amino acids. Trimming removed 5 bases from V and 1 base from J; junction bases left unmatched: 5. The DNA of the CDR3 is TGTGCCAGCAGTCCGGACAGGCGGTCCTACGAGCAGTACTTC. Translation gives CASSPDRRSYEQYF.

In its sample, this clonotype was seen a few times. The gene calls are TRBV6-2 or TRBV6-3 and TRBJ2-7; D call uncertain. Germline V CDR1 and CDR2: MNHEY, SVGEGT. The CDR3 length is 13 residues. V lost 2 bases to trimming and J lost 3 bases, with 8 bases between them. CDR3 loop: CASSYGRHYEQYF. For the CDR3, the DNA is TGTGCCAGCAGTTACGGACGGCACTACGAGCAGTACTTC.

This clonotype came up many times. This chain links TRBV28 with TRBJ2-7; D is ambiguous. The CDR3 extends over 14 amino acids. The germline V gene encodes CDR1 MDHEN and CDR2 SYDVKM. The ends were cut back, 7 bases at V and 7 bases at J, with 20 bases in the middle. CDR3 nucleotides: TGTGCCAGCATTTCAGGCAGTTACCACTCGGAGCAGTACTTC. Translating gives CASISGSYHSEQYF.

Only a few counts were recorded for this clonotype. This rearrangement joins TRBV10-3 to TRBJ2-1; a possible D gene is TRBD2 (5 bases). Trimming pared 3 bases from V and 0 bases from J, leaving 6 bases between. Germline CDR1 is ENHRY and CDR2 is SYGVKD. The CDR3 sequence is 14 residues long. The CDR3 DNA is TGTGCCATCAGTGAAGGGAGCTCCTACAATGAGCAGTTCTTC. Its translation is CAISEGSSYNEQFF.

This clonotype has just a few counts. This chain joins TRBV19 and TRBJ2-1, with D perhaps assigned TRBD1 or TRBD2 (5 bases each). V was clipped by 4 bases and J by 5 bases, with 12 bases between them. The CDR3 has 14 amino acids. Germline lookup yields CDR1 LNHDA and CDR2 SQIVND (reference sequence). The chain's CDR3 is CASSTLGRDNEQFF. Written as DNA, the CDR3 is TGTGCCAGTAGTACGCTGGGGCGGGACAATGAGCAGTTCTTC. Combining the CDR3 with reference TRBV19 and TRBJ2-1 gives the whole variable domain DGGITQSPKYLFRKEGQNVTLSCEQNLNHDAMYWYRQDPGQGLRLIYYSQIVNDFQKGDIAEGYSVSREKKESFPLTVTSAQKNPTAFYLCASSTLGRDNEQFFGPGTRLTVL.

The rearrangement joins TRBV20-1 to TRBJ2-3, with 11 bases fitting TRBD2. The CDR3 contains 15 residues. V lost 6 bases and J lost 6; bases outside the gene matches: 11. Germline CDR1 is DFQATT and CDR2 is SNEGSKA (reference sequence). The CDR3 nucleotides read TGCAGTGCCCCGCGACTAGCGGGACGGCGGGATACGCAGTATTTT. It is translated as CSAPRLAGRRDTQYF.

This clonotype was found a few times. The chain employs TRBV10-3 and TRBJ2-5, with D perhaps assigned TRBD1 or TRBD2 (5 bases each). V was trimmed by 6 bases and J by 3 bases, leaving 11 bases between them. The V gene's germline CDR1 is ENHRY and CDR2 SYGVKD. CDR3 length equals 13 residues. CDR3 amino acids: CAISERGKETQYF. DNA for the CDR3: TGTGCCATCAGCGAGAGGGGAAAAGAGACCCAGTACTTC.

Only a few counts were recorded for this clonotype. The rearrangement uses TRBV7-6 and TRBJ2-6; 8 bases line up with TRBD1. Per germline, CDR1 SGHVS and CDR2 FNYEAQ. This CDR3 spans 19 amino acids. V trimming: 5 bases; J trimming: 2 bases; junction bases outside the gene matches: 14. The CDR3 DNA is TGTGCCAGCAGCCCTAACCTAGGACAGGGTCGCGCTGGGGCCAACGTCCTGACTTTC. Protein product: CASSPNLGQGRAGANVLTF. The entire variable domain, with the rest obtained from reference TRBV7-6 and TRBJ2-6, is as follows: GAGVSQSPRYKVTKRGQDVALRCDPISGHVSLYWYRQALGQGPEFLTYFNYEAQQDKSGLPNDRFSAERPEGSISTLTIQRTEQRDSAMYRCASSPNLGQGRAGANVLTFGAGSRLTVL.

Only a few counts were recorded for this clonotype. The J gene is TRBJ2-3, the V gene TRBV5-6, with D tentatively TRBD2 (5 bases). Germline CDR1 is SGHDT and CDR2 is YYEEEE. V lost 0 bases to trimming and J lost 5 bases, with 22 bases between them. The CDR3 runs 18 residues. The CDR3 sequence is CASSLGAQRRLLGDTQYF. In DNA form, the CDR3 reads TGTGCCAGCAGCTTGGGTGCCCAGCGGAGACTTTTGGGAGATACGCAGTATTTT.

This clonotype was counted between two and nine times. In DNA form, the CDR3 reads TGTGCCAGCAGGCTATCTCCGGGACTAGCGGGAAATGAGCAGTTCTTC. It yields the protein CASRLSPGLAGNEQFF. The chain couples TRBV7-2 to TRBJ2-1; 13 positions agree with TRBD2. V was pared by 6 bases and J by 7 bases, with 9 bases of the junction left unmatched. The CDR3 spans 16 residues. Germline V gene data show CDR1 as SGHTA and CDR2 as FQGNSA.

With regard to this clonotype: The CDR3 ends on some other residue instead of the conserved phenylalanine or tryptophan, so this is likely a read error. The chain links TRBV9 to TRBJ2-7, with D maybe TRBD1 (6 bases). The CDR3 consists of 13 residues. CDR1 SGDLS and CDR2 YYNGEE come from the germline V gene. Trimming stripped 3 bases from V and 4 bases from J, with 11 bases between. CDR3 sequence: CASSAGQQYEQYS. CDR3 sequence (DNA): TGTGCCAGCAGCGCCGGACAGCAATACGAGCAGTACTCC.

This clonotype was counted between two and nine times. The V and J genes are TRBV7-2 and TRBJ2-3, with D possibly being TRBD2 (6 bases). Germline values: CDR1 SGHTA, CDR2 FQGNSA. This CDR3 contains 15 residues. Trimming cost V 8 bases and J 0 bases, with 15 bases left between them. The CDR3 DNA reads as TGTGCCAGCGTCAGACGCGGGGCTAGCACAGATACGCAGTATTTT. Translating it yields CASVRRGASTDTQYF.

This clonotype was detected only a few times. The chain has TRBV25-1 and TRBJ2-1, with D perhaps being TRBD1 or TRBD2 (6 bases each). Deletions cut 0 bases from V and 0 bases from J, with 12 bases between. Germline CDR1 reads MGHDK; CDR2 reads SYGVNS. The CDR3 consists of 17 residues. The CDR3 loop reads CASSEYRGESSYNEQFF. For the CDR3, the DNA is TGTGCCAGCAGTGAATATAGGGGGGAAAGCTCCTACAATGAGCAGTTCTTC.

V is TRBV20-1 and J is TRBJ2-2; 9 bases are a match to TRBD2. This CDR3 has 14 residues. Germline trimming cut 6 bases from V and 2 bases from J; bases unmatched to any gene: 4. CDR1 and CDR2 (germline): DFQATT, SNEGSKA (reference sequence). Here the CDR3 DNA reads TGCAGTGCAGAGACTAGCGGAAACACCGGGGAGCTGTTTTTT. Translation gives CSAETSGNTGELFF.

This clonotype was observed a handful of times. This sequence joins TRBV6-1 and TRBJ2-1; TRBD1 aligns across 7 bases. Germline CDR1 reads MNHNS; CDR2 reads SASEGT. The CDR3 sequence is 15 residues long. After removal of 7 bases from V and 0 bases from J, the junction contained 6 bases not matched to a gene. CDR3 in DNA: TGTGCCAGCACCGAGACAGGGAGCTCCTACAATGAGCAGTTCTTC. It codes for CASTETGSSYNEQFF.